Following are 24 T cell receptor beta chains from one sample sequenced in a study of shared clonotypes between healthy human individuals. Sequencing was performed with immunoSEQ multiplex PCR; in TCRdb, only in-frame clones are kept and a portion is missing. The data show 2 million to 2.5 million clones, approximately 96% seen once. The sequencing input was naive CD4+ T cells sorted from blood. The subset denotes: CD45RA+ positively selected. The source of these receptors is a man between 18 and 35 years old in good health.

This sequence joins TRBV10-1 and TRBJ2-3, with a possible D match to TRBD2 (5 bases). The germline gives CDR1 WNHNN, CDR2 SYGVQD (reference sequence). This CDR3 has 11 amino acids. Trimming left V 7 bases short and J 6 bases short, with 8 bases between. The CDR3 sequence: CASNGKDTQYF. CDR3 in DNA: TGCGCCAGCAACGGGAAGGATACGCAGTATTTT.

V gene TRBV30 combines with J gene TRBJ2-2, with 8 positions matching TRBD1. With V trimmed by 0 bases and J by 3 bases, 3 bases remained unmatched. The CDR3 is 15 residues long. CDR1 and CDR2 (germline): GTSNPN, SVGIG (reference sequence). CDR3 amino acids: CAWSVQDRDTGELFF. The CDR3 DNA follows: TGTGCCTGGAGTGTACAGGACAGGGACACCGGGGAGCTGTTTTTT.

The chain uses TRBV7-3 and TRBJ2-7; perhaps D is TRBD1 or TRBD2 (5 bases each). Trimming cost V 1 base and J 6 bases, with 16 bases left between them. Germline V gene sequence: CDR1 SGHTA, CDR2 FQGTGA. This CDR3 contains 15 residues. The CDR3 DNA reads TGTGCCAGCAGCTTAAATGGGGGACGGGCTGGCGAGCAGTACTTC. Amino acid sequence: CASSLNGGRAGEQYF.

V usage is TRBV19 and J usage is TRBJ2-1, with D perhaps given as TRBD1 or TRBD2 (5 bases each). Germline CDR1 and CDR2: LNHDA and SQIVND (reference sequence). The CDR3 runs 16 residues. V was cut by 0 bases and J by 3 bases, with 12 bases left in between. This CDR3 reads CASSIDQGGFYNEQFF. DNA for the CDR3: TGTGCCAGTAGTATAGATCAGGGCGGGTTCTACAATGAGCAGTTCTTC.

Of note for this clone: This same CDR3 is encoded by further DNA sequences in the sample. The genes are TRBV5-1 and TRBJ1-1; 8 nucleotides agree with TRBD1. The junction had 3 bases not matched to a gene; V was cut back by 3 bases and J by 2 bases. CDR3 length equals 14 residues. Germline-derived CDR1 and CDR2 are SGHRS and YFSETQ. This CDR3 reads CASSSDRGNTEAFF. CDR3 DNA: TGCGCCAGCAGCTCCGACAGGGGCAACACTGAAGCTTTCTTT.

The chain couples TRBV4-1 to TRBJ2-7; the D gene could be TRBD1 or TRBD2 (5 bases each). This CDR3 contains 16 residues. Germline V gene data show CDR1 as MGHRA and CDR2 as YSYEKL. V lost 0 bases and J lost 2, with 14 bases in between. The CDR3 spells CASSQERAGLTYEQYF. CDR3 DNA: TGCGCCAGCAGCCAAGAGAGGGCAGGGCTAACCTACGAGCAGTACTTC.

With respect to this clone: A read error may account for a junction end that differs from germline. This chain links TRBV28 with TRBJ1-5; D not resolved. The V gene's germline CDR1 is MDHEN and CDR2 SYDVKM. This CDR3 is built from 12 residues. The CDR3 DNA reads as TGTGCCAACAGTCGGGTAGGTCAGCCCCAGCATTTT. It is translated as CANSRVGQPQHF.

V and J are TRBV5-6 and TRBJ1-1; D call uncertain. Germline CDR1 and CDR2: SGHDT and YYEEEE. The CDR3 runs to 14 residues. V lost 4 bases, J lost 3 bases, and 13 bases lay in between. CDR3 in amino acids: CASSGDEGYTEAFF. CDR3 in DNA: TGTGCCAGCAGCGGGGATGAGGGTTACACTGAAGCTTTCTTT.

The chain uses TRBV20-1 and TRBJ2-5; no firm D call. The CDR3 runs 11 residues. Germline-derived CDR1 and CDR2 are DFQATT and SNEGSKA (reference sequence). The V gene lost 4 bases and the J gene lost 5 bases, with 8 bases spanning the gap. CDR3 residues: CSAIPGETQYF. The CDR3 bases are TGCAGTGCTATCCCTGGCGAGACCCAGTACTTC.

The rearrangement joins TRBV2 to TRBJ2-3; D uncertain. The germline V gene has CDR1 SNHLY and CDR2 FYNNEI. This CDR3 region has 15 residues. Trimming shortened V by 2 bases and J by 0 bases, and 9 bases separated the two germline ends. This CDR3 is CASSEPGFSTDTQYF. CDR3 sequence (DNA): TGTGCCAGCAGTGAACCCGGATTCAGCACAGATACGCAGTATTTT.

This clone was counted a single time. The chain employs TRBV11-2 and TRBJ2-5, with TRBD1 matching over 7 bases. The CDR3 consists of 15 residues. The trim removed 8 bases at V and 0 bases at J, leaving 9 bases unmatched. Germline values: CDR1 SGHAT, CDR2 FQNNGV. CDR3: CASQQGPLYQETQYF. For the CDR3, the DNA is TGTGCCAGCCAACAGGGGCCCCTCTACCAAGAGACCCAGTACTTC.

The rearrangement joins TRBV30 to TRBJ1-1, with D perhaps matching TRBD1 (6 bases). In germline, CDR1 is GTSNPN, CDR2 SVGIG (reference sequence). V gave up 0 bases and J gave up 6 bases, with 23 bases separating them. The CDR3 loop spans 17 amino acids. The CDR3 here is CAWSVLDSLGTRAEAFF. The CDR3 bases are TGTGCCTGGAGTGTACTGGACAGCTTGGGAACGAGGGCTGAAGCTTTCTTT.

The CDR3 DNA follows: TGTGCCAGCAGTGACATAGGGGGCTATGGCTACACCTTC. Its translation is CASSDIGGYGYTF. The V gene is TRBV6-4, the J gene TRBJ1-2, with D perhaps matching TRBD1 (6 bases). The germline V gene has CDR1 MRHNA and CDR2 SNTAGT. The V and J ends lost 2 bases and 4 bases respectively, with 8 bases between them. The CDR3 has 13 amino acids.

This chain links TRBV5-1 with TRBJ2-3, with 9 bases identical to TRBD2. The CDR3 spans 15 residues. In germline, CDR1 is SGHRS, CDR2 YFSETQ. Trimming removed 3 bases from V and 6 bases from J; junction bases left unmatched: 8. CDR3 protein: CASSWGGLARDTQYF. Written as DNA, the CDR3 is TGCGCCAGCAGCTGGGGCGGACTAGCGCGGGATACGCAGTATTTT.

The chain is built from TRBV5-4 and TRBJ2-7, with 8 bases fitting TRBD1. J lost 1 base, V lost 4 bases, and 10 bases had no gene match. Germline CDR1 and CDR2: SGHNT and YYREEE (reference sequence). The CDR3 covers 16 residues. The CDR3 spells CASSLRQGKGSYEQYF. The CDR3 DNA is TGTGCCAGCAGCCTAAGACAGGGGAAAGGGTCCTACGAGCAGTACTTC.

This chain links TRBV10-1 with TRBJ2-3; 8 bases are a match to TRBD1. This CDR3 is built from 15 residues. Germline V gene sequence: CDR1 WNHNN, CDR2 SYGVQD (reference sequence). V was pared by 2 bases and J by 3 bases, with 4 bases of the junction left unmatched. CDR3 sequence (DNA): TGCGCCAGCAGTGAGGGACAGGGAAAAACAGATACGCAGTATTTT. Translation: CASSEGQGKTDTQYF.

V usage is TRBV6-5 and J usage is TRBJ1-4; the match to TRBD1 covers 7 bases. The CDR3 totals 15 residues. Germline CDR1 and CDR2: MNHEY and SVGAGI. V lost 2 bases and J lost 4; bases outside the gene matches: 4. The CDR3 DNA reads as TGTGCCAGCAGTTACCTCACAGGGGATAATGAAAAACTGTTTTTT. It yields the protein CASSYLTGDNEKLFF.

This clone appeared once. The gene calls are TRBV29-1 and TRBJ2-1; D is unclear. This CDR3 is built from 14 residues. Trimming took 7 bases from V and 6 from J, leaving 19 bases between them. The germline CDR1 and CDR2 sequences are SQVTM and ANQGSEA. In nucleotides, the CDR3 is TGCAGCGCAACCCCCGCCATCTTTCCCAATGAGCAGTTCTTC. Translation: CSATPAIFPNEQFF.

The V call is TRBV27, the J call TRBJ1-6; 10 bases are a match to TRBD1. This CDR3 has 16 residues. The J segment lost 7 bases and the V segment lost 3 bases, leaving 6 bases of the junction unmatched. Germline V gene data show CDR1 as MNHEY and CDR2 as SMNVEV (reference sequence). The CDR3 region is CASSFRDRGPNSPLHF. For the CDR3, the DNA is TGTGCCAGCAGTTTCCGGGACAGGGGACCGAATTCACCCCTCCACTTT.

Regarding this clone: The same CDR3 can be traced to other DNA sequences in this sample. The gene calls are TRBV6-5 and TRBJ1-2; the match to TRBD1 covers 7 bases. Trimming removed 2 bases from V and 3 bases from J; junction bases left unmatched: 0. Germline CDR1 MNHEY, CDR2 SVGAGI. This CDR3 is 13 amino acids long. The CDR3 DNA follows: TGTGCCAGCAGTTACAGGGGGCACTATGGCTACACCTTC. Translated: CASSYRGHYGYTF.

The chain carries TRBV5-5 and TRBJ1-2; TRBD1 agrees at 8 bases. Looked up from germline, CDR1 is SGHKS and CDR2 is YYEKEE (reference sequence). The V segment lost 0 bases and the J segment 12 bases; nucleotides outside the gene matches: 13. This CDR3 has 15 amino acids. The CDR3 nucleotides are TGTGCCAGCAGCTTGGGGAAGAAAGGGACAGGAAACCACACCTTC. Translation: CASSLGKKGTGNHTF.

This chain connects TRBV11-2 to TRBJ2-7; 10 positions match TRBD2. Germline-derived CDR1 and CDR2 are SGHAT and FQNNGV. J lost 6 bases, V lost 6 bases, and 11 bases had no gene match. CDR3 length equals 15 residues. Here the CDR3 reads CASRIHSGLAREQYF. The CDR3, as DNA: TGTGCCAGCAGGATACACTCGGGACTAGCGCGCGAGCAGTACTTC.

This chain uses TRBV6-6 with TRBJ1-4, with unresolved D. CDR1 and CDR2 from the germline V gene are MNHNY and SVGAGI (reference sequence). CDR3 length: 11 residues. Trimming removed 6 bases from V and 8 bases from J, with 7 bases in between. The CDR3 is CASRTSEKLFF. CDR3 coding DNA: TGTGCCAGCAGAACAAGCGAAAAACTGTTTTTT.

This chain joins TRBV25-1 and TRBJ2-2; weak D call: TRBD2 (6 bases). The CDR3 loop spans 14 amino acids. The ends were cut back, 2 bases at V and 3 bases at J, with 7 bases in the middle. Germline assignment: CDR1 MGHDK and CDR2 SYGVNS. DNA for the CDR3: TGTGCCAGCAGTGAACGGGGGTACACCGGGGAGCTGTTTTTT. Its protein is CASSERGYTGELFF.